This T cell receptor beta chain was identified during a study of regulatory T cells in long-lasting Graves disease. Points from the study as a whole: The study found TRBV28, TRBJ1-2 and TRBJ2-5 favored in persistent disease. Peripheral blood alone, not thyroid tissue, underwent study.

Germline V gene sequence: CDR1 SGHTS, CDR2 YDEGEE. V lost 4 bases and J 5 bases, leaving 27 bases between the germline ends. The CDR3 covers 18 residues. Noted time point: newly diagnosed GD, antithyroid drugs for less than 3 months. RNA isolated from PBMCs was used to make the TCR library. With respect to this clonotype: Its specificity is unknown.

Construction of TCR beta libraries relied on iRepertoire HTBI primers and on Arm-PCR targeting CDR3 regions. TCRdb itself ran the multiplex PCR reads through MiXCR, one entry per CDR3 protein. The sample consists of under 450,000 distinct CDR3 sequences, around 15% of them appearing once. These same records also appear under a second study, on T cells in Graves' hyperthyroidism and ophthalmopathy. From that paper: Most clonotypes expanded in thyroid above 0.001 were likewise present in blood.

The sequence was obtained from a woman between 18 and 29 years old with Graves disease. The V call is TRBV5-8, the J call TRBJ1-2; possible D gene TRBD1, 5 bases. The sequencing used peripheral blood mononuclear cells (PBMCs), collected at new diagnosis, from a patient treated with antithyroid drugs. CDR3 sequence: CASSGGPQLPTKGYGYTF. CDR3 in DNA: TGTGCCAGCAGCGGGGGACCTCAACTTCCGACGAAGGGGTATGGCTACACCTTC.